Listed below are T cell receptor beta chains from one sample, sequenced in a study of CD8+ T cells in alopecia areata. Some clones are missing from TCRdb's copy, which holds only in-frame ones; the method was immunoSEQ multiplex PCR. There are over 90,000 clones in the sample; around 60% occur only once, and 8.5% to 10% lies in the top ten. The sample was CD4+ T cells sorted from blood. Every receptor here comes from a human donor in good health. CDR3s include the opening cysteine and the closing phenylalanine or tryptophan. A D gene is named only where the DNA matches it firmly. The size field is filled for only some rows; it gives once, few, many or a size class.

j_call d_call clone_size v_call cdr3_nt cdr3_aa
TRBJ2-2 - - TRBV27 TGTGCCAGCAGTTCGTCAGCCTACACCGGGGAGCTGTTTTTT CASSSSAYTGELFF
TRBJ2-5 TRBD2 - TRBV7-8 TGTGCCAGCAGCTTAGACCCCATTGGGGGAGCGCCCGGGGGGAAACAAGAGACCCAGTACTTC CASSLDPIGGAPGGKQETQYF
TRBJ2-1 TRBD2 - TRBV5-1 TGCGCCAGCAGCTTGGTGGGACTAGCAACCAATGAGCAGTTCTTC CASSLVGLATNEQFF
TRBJ2-3 - - TRBV30 TGTGCCTGGAGTAAAGGATTTGGTCCTGATACGCAGTATTTT CAWSKGFGPDTQYF
TRBJ2-1 - few TRBV27 TGTGCCAGCAGCCCAAGCGGGTTCTACAATGAGCAGTTCTTC CASSPSGFYNEQFF
TRBJ2-7 - few TRBV2 TGTGCCAGCACTCGACAGCCCGGACTAAACGAGCAGTACTTC CASTRQPGLNEQYF
TRBJ2-5 TRBD1 - TRBV7-3 TGTGCCAGCAGCGTCGGGACAGTTCCACAAGAGACCCAGTACTTC CASSVGTVPQETQYF
TRBJ2-5 - - TRBV30 TGTGCCTGGAGTGTACTGCGGGAGACCCAGTACTTC CAWSVLRETQYF
TRBJ2-3 TRBD2 - TRBV11-3 TGTGCCAGCAGCCCGGGGACTAGCGGGGGGCGCACAGATACGCAGTATTTT CASSPGTSGGRTDTQYF
TRBJ2-6 - - TRBV4-2 TGTGCCAGCAGCCAACCGGCCAGGGGCTCTGGGGCCAACGTCCTGACTTTC CASSQPARGSGANVLTF
TRBJ1-6 - medium-sized TRBV7-2 TGTGCCAGCAGCTTAGTGGAGGGTAATTCACCCCTCCACTTT CASSLVEGNSPLHF
TRBJ2-7 TRBD1 - TRBV2 TGTGCCAGCAGTGGACAGGGACACGAGCAGTACTTC CASSGQGHEQYF
TRBJ1-1 TRBD1 - TRBV19 TGTGCCAGTAGGCTACCACCGGGACAGATGAACACTGAAGCTTTCTTT CASRLPPGQMNTEAFF
TRBJ2-2 - - TRBV29-1 TGCAGCGTGCGGACATGGAACACCGGGGAGCTGTTTTTT CSVRTWNTGELFF
TRBJ1-2 TRBD1 once TRBV5-6 TGTGCCAGCAGCACCCGACAGGGGGCTTATGGCTACACCTTC CASSTRQGAYGYTF
TRBJ2-6 - few TRBV6-6 TGTGCCAGTACCGCTGGGTCTGGGGCCAACGTCCTGACTTTC CASTAGSGANVLTF